These 18 T cell receptor beta chains share one sample of origin, sequenced in a study of blood T cell repertoires in COVID-19. The table came from immunoSEQ multiplex PCR; TCRdb's copy has only in-frame clones and leaves some out. The sample has about 140,000 clones; 85% to 90% are singletons. The sequenced sample consisted of peripheral blood. Receptors originate from an elderly woman with acute or convalescent COVID-19.

This clone has just one count. The rearrangement joins TRBV3-1 (or the pseudogene TRBV3-2) to TRBJ1-1, with D hard to call. The CDR3 loop spans 11 amino acids. V lost 6 bases, J lost 7 bases, and 9 bases lay in between. Germline V gives CDR1 LGHDT, CDR2 YNNKEL (reference sequence). CDR3 region: CASRNRGEAFF. CDR3 in DNA: TGTGCCAGCAGAAATCGAGGTGAAGCTTTCTTT.

This chain links TRBV19 with TRBJ1-6; TRBD1 agrees at 7 bases. J was trimmed by 6 bases and V by 5 bases; bases with no gene match: 4. Germline V gene sequence: CDR1 LNHDA, CDR2 SQIVND (reference sequence). This CDR3 region has 14 residues. The CDR3 protein is CASSSTGVNSPLHF. As DNA, the CDR3 is TGTGCCAGTAGTTCTACAGGGGTTAATTCACCCCTCCACTTT.

The chain carries TRBV7-6 and TRBJ2-1; 7 nucleotides align to TRBD1. CDR1 and CDR2 from the germline V gene are SGHVS and FNYEAQ. The V and J ends lost 1 base and 4 bases, in that order; junction bases with no gene match: 7. This CDR3 is built from 16 residues. This CDR3 is CASSLGGTARYNEQFF. The CDR3, as DNA: TGTGCCAGCAGCTTAGGTGGGACAGCTCGTTACAATGAGCAGTTCTTC.

The J gene is TRBJ2-7, the V gene TRBV5-1, with TRBD1 identical over 9 bases. The CDR3 has 15 amino acids. The germline CDR1 and CDR2 sequences are SGHRS and YFSETQ. Germline trimming cut 3 bases from V and 6 bases from J; bases unmatched to any gene: 10. In DNA, the CDR3 is TGCGCCAGCAGCTCCGGGACAGGGTCTTTGGTCGAGCAGTACTTC. It translates to CASSSGTGSLVEQYF.

CDR3: CASSPYGAVFNYGYTF. CDR3 nucleotide sequence: TGTGCCAGCTCACCATATGGGGCAGTCTTTAACTATGGCTACACCTTC. This chain joins TRBV18 and TRBJ1-2; the D gene is possibly TRBD1 (5 bases). Deletions cut 2 bases from V and 1 base from J, with 14 bases between. Per the germline V gene, CDR1 is KGHSH and CDR2 is LQKENI. This CDR3 has 16 residues.

The chain uses TRBV21-1 and TRBJ1-2; whether TRBD1, the table's D call, matches the DNA was not checked. TRBV21-1 is marked as a pseudogene. The CDR3 contains 17 residues. CDR3 protein: CASRQAAGEGANYGYTF. CDR3 sequence (DNA): TGTGCCAGCAGGCAAGCGGCAGGGGAAGGGGCTAACTATGGCTACACCTTC.

The chain is built from TRBV11-1 and TRBJ2-5; D call uncertain. The V end lost 8 bases, the J end lost 2 bases, and 15 bases lay between the germline ends. Germline lookup yields CDR1 SGHAT and CDR2 FQDESV (reference sequence). The CDR3 covers 14 residues. The CDR3 reads CASSSQVRQETQYF. CDR3 sequence (DNA): TGTGCCAGCTCCAGTCAAGTGAGGCAAGAGACCCAGTACTTC. The variable domain in full, with the rest retrieved from reference TRBV11-1 and TRBJ2-5, is EAEVAQSPRYKITEKSQAVAFWCDPISGHATLYWYRQILGQGPELLVQFQDESVVDDSQLPKDRFSAERLKGVDSTLKIQPAELGDSAMYLCASSSQVRQETQYFGPGTRLLVL.

In DNA form, the CDR3 reads TGTGCCACCAGCAGGAGGCAGGGACAAACTTATGGCTACACCTTC. This encodes CATSRRQGQTYGYTF. This chain connects TRBV15 to TRBJ1-2; perhaps TRBD1 as D (6 bases). CDR3 size: 15 residues. V lost 3 bases to trimming and J lost 5 bases, with 16 bases between them. CDR1 and CDR2 (germline): LNHNV, YYDKDF (reference sequence). Together with reference TRBV15 and TRBJ1-2, the CDR3 gives the full variable domain: DAMVIQNPRYQVTQFGKPVTLSCSQTLNHNVMYWYQQKSSQAPKLLFHYYDKDFNNEADTPDNFQSRRPNTSFCFLDIRSPGLGDTAMYLCATSRRQGQTYGYTFGSGTRLTVV.

The genes are TRBV7-8 and TRBJ2-7, with D maybe TRBD1 (7 bases). Between the trimmed V and J ends, which lost 9 bases and 1 base, there was a span of 22 bases. This CDR3 contains 16 residues. CDR1 SGHVS and CDR2 FQNEAQ come from the germline V gene. The CDR3 region is CASLGGTATLSYEQYF. Here the CDR3 DNA reads TGTGCCAGTCTAGGGGGGACAGCGACCCTATCCTACGAGCAGTACTTC.

The V gene is TRBV3-1 (or the pseudogene TRBV3-2), the J gene TRBJ1-3, with TRBD1 identical over 7 bases. Trimming at V came to 1 base and at J to 7 bases, leaving 1 base not matched to a gene. Germline loops: CDR1 LGHDT, CDR2 YNNKEL (reference sequence). This CDR3 has 13 residues. The CDR3 nucleotides read TGTGCCAGCAGCCAAGGCAGGGGGAACACCATATATTTT. Protein sequence: CASSQGRGNTIYF.

The chain employs TRBV5-1 and TRBJ1-3, with D possibly TRBD1 on 5 matching bases. Trimming left V 2 bases short and J 0 bases short, with 9 bases between. Germline CDR1 reads SGHRS; CDR2 reads YFSETQ. The CDR3 is 15 amino acids. CDR3 DNA sequence: TGCGCCAGCAGCTTAGGGGTCCTCTCTGGAAACACCATATATTTT. As protein: CASSLGVLSGNTIYF.

The rearrangement links TRBV9 to TRBJ1-4, with D tentatively TRBD1 (6 bases). Trimming left V 0 bases short and J 8 bases short, with 23 bases between. Germline CDR1 and CDR2: SGDLS and YYNGEE. The CDR3 covers 18 residues. The CDR3 protein is CASSVGGSMGAQYEKLFF. In nucleotides, the CDR3 is TGTGCCAGCAGCGTAGGGGGAAGTATGGGGGCCCAATACGAAAAACTGTTTTTT.

V is TRBV11-2 and J is TRBJ1-2; possible D gene TRBD1, 6 bases. V was shortened by 3 bases and J by 4 bases, with 12 bases between the two germline ends. The CDR3 length is 14 residues. CDR1 SGHAT and CDR2 FQNNGV come from the germline V gene. The CDR3, as DNA: TGTGCCAGCAGCTTGACACAGGGCAGCTATGGCTACACCTTC. Encoded protein: CASSLTQGSYGYTF.

The gene calls are TRBV6-6 and TRBJ2-5; the match to TRBD2 covers 9 bases. V was clipped by 5 bases and J by 5 bases; unmatched bases: 15. This CDR3 is built from 17 residues. CDR1 is MNHNY, CDR2 SVGAGI, per germline (reference sequence). The CDR3 DNA reads TGTGCCAGCAGTCCGGATTCTGGGGCGGGGGGGCATGAGACCCAGTACTTC. It is translated as CASSPDSGAGGHETQYF.

The chain combines TRBV11-2 with TRBJ1-6; 7 bases agree with TRBD1. Germline CDR1 is SGHAT and CDR2 is FQNNGV. This CDR3 has 15 amino acids. The J segment lost 8 bases and the V segment lost 6 bases, leaving 10 bases of the junction unmatched. In DNA, the CDR3 is TGTGCCAGCAGTTCGCAGACAGGGTCGTATTCACCCCTCCACTTT. Protein sequence: CASSSQTGSYSPLHF.

V gene TRBV6-6 combines with J gene TRBJ2-2; 8 nucleotides match TRBD2. The germline gives CDR1 MNHNY, CDR2 SVGAGI (reference sequence). The CDR3 consists of 15 residues. V lost 8 bases to trimming and J lost 5 bases; unmatched junction nucleotides: 10. The CDR3 sequence: CASRTGGVGTGELFF. The DNA for the CDR3 is TGTGCCAGCCGCACCGGGGGGGTAGGGACCGGGGAGCTGTTTTTT.

CDR3 amino acids: CASSQTFTGGYGYTF. DNA of the CDR3: TGTGCCAGCAGCCAGACCTTCACAGGGGGGTATGGCTACACCTTC. The chain carries TRBV3-1 (or the pseudogene TRBV3-2) and TRBJ1-2, with TRBD1 matching 8 bases. The CDR3 sequence is 15 residues long. CDR1 and CDR2 (germline): LGHDT, YNNKEL (reference sequence). Germline trimming cut 3 bases from V and 5 bases from J; bases unmatched to any gene: 8.

The chain combines TRBV9 with TRBJ2-7; 9 bases align to TRBD2. The CDR3 length is 14 residues. Germline CDR1 reads SGDLS; CDR2 reads YYNGEE. The ends lost 4 bases at V and 5 bases at J; junction bases unmatched: 7. CDR3 coding DNA: TGTGCCAGCAGCTTCACGGGACTAGCCGACGAGCAGTACTTC. It is translated as CASSFTGLADEQYF.